This T cell receptor (beta chain) stems from a study of PD-L1 blockade in urothelial cancer. Generated by immunoSEQ multiplex PCR, the TCRdb table keeps only in-frame clones and is missing some. The sample yields tens of thousands of clones, roughly 80% seen once. Regarding time point: pretreatment peripheral blood. The V gene end was trimmed by 0 bases and the J gene end by 6 bases; junction bases not matched to a gene: 10. Per the germline V gene, CDR1 is SGHTS and CDR2 is YDEGEE. The CDR3 covers 16 residues. This clone was seen just once. The material sequenced was PBMCs, taken around atezolizumab (anti-PD-L1) treatment. The V call is TRBV5-8, the J call TRBJ1-2, with 8 bases that match TRBD1. This TCR was recovered from a man aged 35-49 years with urothelial cancer. The CDR3 DNA sequence: TGTGCCAGCAGCTTGGCGACCGGGACAGGAAACCATGGCTACACCTTC. Residues: CASSLATGTGNHGYTF.